This TCR beta chain stems from a study of T cell repertoires in cytomegalovirus infection. Overall study context: Researchers turned to recently identified HLA-C-restricted CMV epitopes as well as well-studied HLA-B-restricted ones. Public TCR beta signatures provided an indication of both CMV infection and a matching HLA type. Study-level findings and limits: Dominating the ex vivo response were TCR beta clonotypes that were CMV-specific and HLA-C-restricted.

Germline V gene lookup returns CDR1 DFQATT and CDR2 SNEGSKA (reference sequence). Trimming removed 5 bases from V and 4 bases from J; junction bases left unmatched: 5. The CDR3 is 13 residues long. TCRdb reprocessed the reads via MiXCR and lists one record per CDR3 protein. The table lists about 770,000 distinct CDR3 sequences, 25% to 30% of them singletons, with around 13% in the top ten. This clonotype was detected a few times. Its specificity is not known. The sample consisted of cultured CD8+ T cells from PBMCs, taken from culture after CMV antigen stimulation. The clonotype originates from a human donor in good health (CMV status not recorded). Some clones in this sample may be carry-over from other donors' samples. This sequence joins TRBV20-1 and TRBJ2-1, with 7 bases identical to TRBD1. The CDR3 region is CSARDSFYNEQFF. The CDR3, as DNA: TGCAGTGCTCGGGACAGTTTTTACAATGAGCAGTTCTTC.